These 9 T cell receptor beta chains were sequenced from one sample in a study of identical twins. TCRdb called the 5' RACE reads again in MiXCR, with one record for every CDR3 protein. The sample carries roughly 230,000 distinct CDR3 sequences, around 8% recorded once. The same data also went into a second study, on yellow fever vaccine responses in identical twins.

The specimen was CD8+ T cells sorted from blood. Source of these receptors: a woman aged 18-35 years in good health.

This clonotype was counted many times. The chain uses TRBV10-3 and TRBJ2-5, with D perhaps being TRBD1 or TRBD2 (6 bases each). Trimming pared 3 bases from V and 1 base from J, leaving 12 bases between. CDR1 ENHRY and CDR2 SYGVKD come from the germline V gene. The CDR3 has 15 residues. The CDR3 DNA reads TGTGCCATCAGTGATGGGAGGACAGTCCAAGAGACCCAGTACTTC. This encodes CAISDGRTVQETQYF.

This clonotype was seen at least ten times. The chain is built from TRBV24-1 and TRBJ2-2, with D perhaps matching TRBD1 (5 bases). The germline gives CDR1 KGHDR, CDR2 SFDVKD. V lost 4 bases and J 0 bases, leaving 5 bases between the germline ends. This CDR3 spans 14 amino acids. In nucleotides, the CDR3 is TGTGCCACCAGTGAGACAGCGAACACCGGGGAGCTGTTTTTT. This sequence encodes CATSETANTGELFF.

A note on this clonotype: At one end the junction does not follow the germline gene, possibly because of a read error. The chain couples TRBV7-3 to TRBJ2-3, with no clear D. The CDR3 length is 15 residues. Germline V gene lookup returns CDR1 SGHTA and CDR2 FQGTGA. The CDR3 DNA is TGTGCCAGCAGCTTAGAACCGTCTGGCACAGATAAGCAGTATTTT. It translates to CASSLEPSGTDKQYF.

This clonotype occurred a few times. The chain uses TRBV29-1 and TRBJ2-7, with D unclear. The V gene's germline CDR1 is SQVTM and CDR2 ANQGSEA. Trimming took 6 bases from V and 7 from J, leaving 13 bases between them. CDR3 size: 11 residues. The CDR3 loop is CSVLRLGEQYF. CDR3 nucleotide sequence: TGCAGCGTCCTGCGTCTAGGGGAGCAGTACTTC.

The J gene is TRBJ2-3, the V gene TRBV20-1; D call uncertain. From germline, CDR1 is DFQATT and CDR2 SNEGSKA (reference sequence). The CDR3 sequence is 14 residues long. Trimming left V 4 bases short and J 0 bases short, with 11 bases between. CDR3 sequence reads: CSAIRVASTDTQYF. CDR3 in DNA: TGCAGTGCTATTCGCGTCGCTAGCACAGATACGCAGTATTTT.

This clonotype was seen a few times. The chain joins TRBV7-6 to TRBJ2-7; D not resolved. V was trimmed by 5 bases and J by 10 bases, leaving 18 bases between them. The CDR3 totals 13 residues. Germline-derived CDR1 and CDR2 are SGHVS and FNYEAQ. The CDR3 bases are TGTGCCAGCAGCCCTGGGGATATAGAAGAACAGTACTTC. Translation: CASSPGDIEEQYF.

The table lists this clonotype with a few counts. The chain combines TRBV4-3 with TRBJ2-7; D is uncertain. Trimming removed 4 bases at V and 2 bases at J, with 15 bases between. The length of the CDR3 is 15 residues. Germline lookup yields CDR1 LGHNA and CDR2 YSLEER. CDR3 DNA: TGCGCCAGCAGCCCCTCTCGACTTTTAGCCTACGAGCAGTACTTC. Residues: CASSPSRLLAYEQYF.

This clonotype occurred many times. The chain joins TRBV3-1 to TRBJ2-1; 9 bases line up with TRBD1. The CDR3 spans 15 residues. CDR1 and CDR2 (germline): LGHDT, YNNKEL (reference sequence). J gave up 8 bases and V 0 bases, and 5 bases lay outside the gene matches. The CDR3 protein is CASSQDGGQGDEQFF. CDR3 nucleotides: TGTGCCAGCAGCCAAGATGGGGGACAGGGCGATGAGCAGTTCTTC.

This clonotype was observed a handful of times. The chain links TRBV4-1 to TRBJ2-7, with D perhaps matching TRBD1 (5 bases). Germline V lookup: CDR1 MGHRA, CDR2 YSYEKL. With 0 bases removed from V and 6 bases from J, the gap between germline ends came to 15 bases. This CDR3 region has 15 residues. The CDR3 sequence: CASSQEGREYGEQYF. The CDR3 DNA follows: TGCGCCAGCAGCCAAGAAGGCAGGGAATACGGCGAGCAGTACTTC.